This passage covers 18 T cell receptor beta chains from one sample sequenced in a study of CD8 T cells in ankylosing spondylitis. TCRdb processed the 5' RACE reads anew with MiXCR; each CDR3 protein has one entry. The repertoire includes about 350,000 distinct CDR3 sequences, roughly 20% of them detected once, and approximately 14% sits in the top ten. Sequenced sample: blood, either unsorted or a sorted T cell fraction (not recorded which). These receptors all come from a male donor with ankylosing spondylitis or in good health (not recorded which).

The chain is built from TRBV13 and TRBJ2-1; 10 bases agree with TRBD1. With V trimmed by 4 bases and J by 4 bases, 4 bases remained unmatched. Germline assignment: CDR1 PRHDT and CDR2 FYEKMQ (reference sequence). CDR3 length: 15 amino acids. CDR3 in DNA: TGTGCCAGCAGCTCCCTGGGACAGGGGTACAATGAGCAGTTCTTC. Its protein product is CASSSLGQGYNEQFF.

A note on this clonotype: At one end, the junction sequence differs from germline, possibly due to a read error. The chain employs TRBV13 and TRBJ1-2; TRBD1 aligns across 11 bases. CDR3 size: 15 residues. Germline CDR1 PRHDT, CDR2 FYEKMQ (reference sequence). The CDR3 spells CASSPGQGAHYGCTF. CDR3 bases: TGTGCCAGCAGCCCCGGACAGGGGGCACACTATGGCTGCACCTTC.

About this clonotype itself: One junction end does not reproduce the germline sequence, and a read error may be involved. The chain joins TRBV6-1 to TRBJ2-1; D not resolved. The germline V gene encodes CDR1 MNHNS and CDR2 SASEGT. The CDR3 extends over 9 amino acids. The CDR3 protein is CASSEVRLF. The CDR3 bases are TGTGCCAGCAGTGAAGTGAGGCTCTTC.

This chain connects TRBV6-1 to TRBJ1-1; no clear D. This CDR3 contains 15 residues. V lost 5 bases and J lost 1, with 14 bases in between. The germline CDR1 and CDR2 sequences are MNHNS and SASEGT. In DNA form, the CDR3 reads TGTGCCAGCAGTCGATTGAGGCAGGAGAACACTGAAGCTTTCTTT. This codes for CASSRLRQENTEAFF.

This clonotype was found a few times. V is TRBV11-2 and J is TRBJ2-5, with 10 nucleotides matching TRBD2. CDR1 is SGHAT, CDR2 FQNNGV, per germline. J lost 5 bases, V lost 7 bases, and 7 bases had no gene match. CDR3 size: 14 residues. In DNA form, the CDR3 reads TGTGCCAGCATGAGCGGGGGGGCAAGGGAGACCCAGTACTTC. Amino acid sequence: CASMSGGARETQYF.

In its sample, this clonotype was seen a few times. The chain couples TRBV2 to TRBJ2-2, with 7 bases matching TRBD1. Unmatched junction bases numbered 8, after V lost 10 bases and J lost 6 bases. Germline assignment: CDR1 SNHLY and CDR2 FYNNEI. CDR3 length equals 13 residues. In DNA form, the CDR3 reads TGTGCCATACCTAGAACAGGGGCCGGGGAGCTGTTTTTT. Translation: CAIPRTGAGELFF.

The chain recombines TRBV27 with TRBJ2-7; no clear D. The CDR3 totals 14 residues. Trimming removed 4 bases from V and 0 bases from J, with 10 bases in between. CDR1 is MNHEY and CDR2 is SMNVEV in the germline V gene (reference sequence). In nucleotides, the CDR3 is TGTGCCAGCAGTTGGACGTCAACCTCCTACGAGCAGTACTTC. It encodes CASSWTSTSYEQYF.

This clonotype has only a few counts. The chain combines TRBV7-2 with TRBJ1-4, with D unresolved. The CDR3 has 14 amino acids. The germline V gene encodes CDR1 SGHTA and CDR2 FQGNSA. V lost 3 bases to trimming and J lost 7 bases, with 12 bases between them. CDR3 in amino acids: CASSFGFSSEKLFF. CDR3 sequence (DNA): TGTGCCAGCAGCTTTGGTTTCTCCAGTGAAAAACTGTTTTTT. Full variable domain (remainder filled in from reference TRBV7-2 and TRBJ1-4): GAGVSQSPSNKVTEKGKDVELRCDPISGHTALYWYRQSLGQGLEFLIYFQGNSAPDKSGLPSDRFSAERTGGSVSTLTIQRTQQEDSAVYLCASSFGFSSEKLFFGSGTQLSVL.

V usage is TRBV7-6 and J usage is TRBJ1-5, with 8 bases that match TRBD1. This CDR3 is 17 amino acids long. Germline V gives CDR1 SGHVS, CDR2 FNYEAQ. Trimming at V came to 5 bases and at J to 5 bases, leaving 14 bases not matched to a gene. CDR3 nucleotide sequence: TGTGCCAGCAGCGATGACACGGGACAGGTTTATCATCAGCCCCAGCATTTT. Residues: CASSDDTGQVYHQPQHF. Using reference TRBV7-6 and TRBJ1-5 for the parts outside the CDR3, the full variable domain is GAGVSQSPRYKVTKRGQDVALRCDPISGHVSLYWYRQALGQGPEFLTYFNYEAQQDKSGLPNDRFSAERPEGSISTLTIQRTEQRDSAMYRCASSDDTGQVYHQPQHFGDGTRLSIL.

This clonotype has more than one count but fewer than ten. This rearrangement joins TRBV20-1 to TRBJ2-1; 9 bases are shared with TRBD2. V was clipped by 3 bases and J by 8 bases; unmatched bases: 11. The CDR3 runs 15 residues. In germline, CDR1 is DFQATT, CDR2 SNEGSKA (reference sequence). The CDR3 is CSASLWSGGPDEQFF. The CDR3 DNA reads as TGCAGTGCTAGCCTCTGGAGCGGGGGGCCGGATGAGCAGTTCTTC.

V is TRBV4-1 and J is TRBJ2-1; D possibly corresponds to TRBD1 (6 bases). Germline V lookup: CDR1 MGHRA, CDR2 YSYEKL. V was trimmed by 2 bases and J by 10 bases, leaving 12 bases between them. CDR3 length equals 13 residues. The CDR3 reads CASSQTSGTEQFF. DNA of the CDR3: TGCGCCAGCAGCCAAACATCCGGGACAGAGCAGTTCTTC.

This clonotype has a count of ten or more. The chain couples TRBV20-1 to TRBJ1-6; D remains unclear. Per the germline V gene, CDR1 is DFQATT and CDR2 is SNEGSKA (reference sequence). The CDR3 runs to 15 residues. The V gene lost 2 bases and the J gene lost 5 bases, with 13 bases spanning the gap. CDR3 nucleotide sequence: TGCAGTGCTAGACTAGATCCTACGGATAATTCACCCCTCCACTTT. As protein: CSARLDPTDNSPLHF.

The chain joins TRBV11-2 to TRBJ2-1, with D hard to call. V lost 5 bases and J lost 1, with 15 bases in between. From germline, CDR1 is SGHAT and CDR2 FQNNGV. This CDR3 contains 16 residues. The CDR3: CASSPQSIGSYNEQFF. For the CDR3, the DNA is TGTGCCAGCAGCCCGCAATCCATTGGGTCCTACAATGAGCAGTTCTTC.

There are a few counts of this clonotype. The CDR3 reads CASSPLGAPGPYNEQFF. In nucleotides, the CDR3 is TGTGCCAGCAGTCCCCTAGGGGCCCCGGGGCCCTACAATGAGCAGTTCTTC. The gene calls are TRBV12-3 or TRBV12-4 and TRBJ2-1; D tentatively reads TRBD1 or TRBD2 (5 bases each). The V end lost 5 bases, the J end lost 2 bases, and 19 bases lay between the germline ends. CDR3 length: 17 amino acids.

The sample holds a few counts of this clonotype. The rearrangement uses TRBV7-9 and TRBJ2-7; 7 positions agree with TRBD1. Germline V lookup: CDR1 SEHNR, CDR2 FQNEAQ (reference sequence). The CDR3 has 13 residues. J was trimmed by 5 bases and V by 5 bases; bases with no gene match: 6. CDR3 in amino acids: CASSAGGPNEQYF. The DNA of the CDR3 is TGTGCCAGCAGCGCAGGGGGTCCCAACGAGCAGTACTTC.

The table lists this clonotype with many counts. The chain carries TRBV29-1 and TRBJ1-1; D is undetermined. CDR3 length: 11 residues. V lost 3 bases and J 8 bases, leaving 10 bases between the germline ends. Germline V gene lookup returns CDR1 SQVTM and CDR2 ANQGSEA. The CDR3 DNA follows: TGCAGCGTTGATGTGGGGAAGGAAGCTTTCTTT. This encodes CSVDVGKEAFF.

This clonotype was seen a few times. This chain joins TRBV7-9 and TRBJ2-1; D is unresolved. The CDR3 sequence is 12 residues long. Trimming shortened V by 4 bases and J by 8 bases, and 9 bases separated the two germline ends. Germline-derived CDR1 and CDR2 are SEHNR and FQNEAQ (reference sequence). CDR3 sequence reads: CASSWVSYEQFF. The CDR3 nucleotides are TGTGCCAGCAGCTGGGTGTCCTATGAGCAGTTCTTC.

The V gene is TRBV2, the J gene TRBJ2-1; the match to TRBD1 covers 8 bases. The CDR3 loop spans 14 amino acids. Germline CDR1 is SNHLY and CDR2 is FYNNEI. J gave up 6 bases and V 1 base, and 2 bases lay outside the gene matches. For the CDR3, the DNA is TGTGCCAGCAGTGAAGGGACAGGGATCAATGAGCAGTTCTTC. Its protein product is CASSEGTGINEQFF.